These 24 T cell receptor beta chains share one sample of origin, sequenced in a study of CD4 T cells in relation to SARS-CoV-2 and coronaviruses. These receptors are not linked to any known antigen. Unexposed donor CD4+ T cells date from about 2011-2018, before the COVID-19 pandemic. After about 10 days of culture, CD4+ T cells were isolated. The data were produced by immunoSEQ multiplex PCR, yet TCRdb's version contains in-frame clones alone and is incomplete. This sample has about 27,000 clones, with around 80% found just once. Sequenced: CD4+ T cells from PBMCs, cultured in vitro. The receptors originated from a human donor in good health.

V is TRBV4-1 and J is TRBJ2-5; 7 nucleotides line up with TRBD2. The CDR3 is made up of 16 amino acids. Germline V gene lookup returns CDR1 MGHRA and CDR2 YSYEKL. The ends lost 1 base at V and 7 bases at J; junction bases unmatched: 12. CDR3: CASSQVGGRRETTQYF. The CDR3 bases are TGCGCCAGCAGCCAAGTCGGGGGGAGACGGGAAACGACCCAGTACTTC.

In its sample, this clone was seen once. This chain joins TRBV14 and TRBJ1-6, with TRBD1 matching 8 bases. This CDR3 is 14 amino acids long. In germline, CDR1 is SGHDN, CDR2 FVKESK. Germline trimming cut 1 base from V and 12 bases from J; bases unmatched to any gene: 5. CDR3: CASSQVQGVGPLHF. The CDR3 region has the DNA TGTGCCAGCAGCCAAGTACAGGGGGTTGGACCCCTCCACTTT.

This clone was counted a single time. The chain employs TRBV18 and TRBJ2-2; D gene ambiguous. The germline gives CDR1 KGHSH, CDR2 LQKENI. The CDR3 has 14 residues. Trimming cost V 4 bases and J 8 bases, with 14 bases left between them. In DNA, the CDR3 is TGTGCCAGCTCACGAAGTCAGCAGGCGGGGGAGCTGTTTTTT. As protein: CASSRSQQAGELFF.

This clone was detected a few times. The chain combines TRBV19 with TRBJ2-5; 9 nucleotides agree with TRBD2. After removal of 5 bases from V and 4 bases from J, the junction contained 5 bases not matched to a gene. The CDR3 runs 14 residues. Germline CDR1 is LNHDA and CDR2 is SQIVND (reference sequence). The CDR3 nucleotides read TGTGCCAGTAGTTGGCGGGAGGGCCGAGAGACCCAGTACTTC. This sequence encodes CASSWREGRETQYF.

This rearrangement joins TRBV7-6 to TRBJ2-3; 10 bases fit TRBD2. Germline V gene data show CDR1 as SGHVS and CDR2 as FNYEAQ. Unmatched junction bases numbered 3, after V lost 0 bases and J lost 0 bases. The CDR3 is 17 residues long. CDR3 nucleotide sequence: TGTGCCAGCAGCTTAGCACTAGCGGGGCAGAGCACAGATACGCAGTATTTT. The encoded protein is CASSLALAGQSTDTQYF.

J is TRBJ2-7 and V is TRBV21-1; TRBD1, the table's D call, was not compared with the DNA. TRBV21-1 is termed a pseudogene. This CDR3 has 18 residues. The CDR3 here is CASSKRIPLGAFPYEQYF. Here the CDR3 DNA reads TGTGCCAGCAGCAAAAGGATCCCGTTGGGGGCATTCCCCTACGAGCAGTACTTC.

The chain carries TRBV2 and TRBJ2-1; no definite D call. CDR1 SNHLY and CDR2 FYNNEI come from the germline V gene. The CDR3 is made up of 12 amino acids. Deletions cut 8 bases from V and 5 bases from J, with 10 bases between. For the CDR3, the DNA is TGTGCCAGCTGCGGAGATAACAATGAGCAGTTCTTC. Protein: CASCGDNNEQFF. The full variable domain, in which reference TRBV2 and TRBJ2-1 provide the parts outside the CDR3, is EPEVTQTPSHQVTQMGQEVILRCVPISNHLYFYWYRQILGQKVEFLVSFYNNEISEKSEIFDDQFSVERPDGSNFTLKIRSTKLEDSAMYFCASCGDNNEQFFGPGTRLTVL.

This chain links TRBV9 with TRBJ2-1, with D unresolved. This CDR3 is built from 15 residues. V was clipped by 2 bases and J by 2 bases, with 11 bases between them. In germline, CDR1 is SGDLS, CDR2 YYNGEE. CDR3 DNA: TGTGCCAGCAGCGTCGCAACGGGTCCCTACAATGAGCAGTTCTTC. It is translated as CASSVATGPYNEQFF.

As concerns this clone: One end of the junction fails to match germline, which may point to a read error. This sequence joins TRBV10-3 and TRBJ1-1; TRBD1 matches 12 bases. Germline V CDR1 and CDR2: ENHRY, SYGVKD. The CDR3 runs to 16 residues. CDR3 coding DNA: TGTGCCACCAGGGGGACAGGGGGCGAGGGGAACGCTGAAGCTTTCTTT. The encoded protein is CATRGTGGEGNAEAFF.

V and J are TRBV7-9 and TRBJ1-1; D gene ambiguous. Deletions cut 8 bases from V and 1 base from J, with 17 bases between. The CDR3 covers 15 residues. Germline lookup yields CDR1 SEHNR and CDR2 FQNEAQ (reference sequence). The CDR3 spells CASSPERGGNTEAFF. In DNA form, the CDR3 reads TGTGCCAGCTCCCCCGAACGGGGTGGGAACACTGAAGCTTTCTTT.

The rearrangement links TRBV2 to TRBJ2-4; possibly TRBD2 for D (6 bases). Germline CDR1 SNHLY, CDR2 FYNNEI. This CDR3 has 14 amino acids. V was clipped by 8 bases and J by 9 bases, with 20 bases between them. CDR3 amino acids: CASHRDSYQGIQYF. DNA for the CDR3: TGTGCCAGCCATCGGGACTCCTATCAGGGCATTCAGTACTTC.

This clone showed up just once. This sequence joins TRBV2 and TRBJ1-1, with D possibly TRBD1 on 5 matching bases. Trimming took 4 bases from V and 3 from J, leaving 15 bases between them. The CDR3 runs to 15 residues. CDR1 and CDR2 (germline): SNHLY, FYNNEI. CDR3 DNA sequence: TGTGCCAGCAGTGTCTTGAAGGGGAGCGACACTGAAGCTTTCTTT. Translated, it gives CASSVLKGSDTEAFF. Together with reference TRBV2 and TRBJ1-1, the CDR3 gives the full variable domain: EPEVTQTPSHQVTQMGQEVILRCVPISNHLYFYWYRQILGQKVEFLVSFYNNEISEKSEIFDDQFSVERPDGSNFTLKIRSTKLEDSAMYFCASSVLKGSDTEAFFGQGTRLTVV.

This chain joins TRBV12-3 or TRBV12-4 and TRBJ2-5; the D is unclear. The CDR3 is 13 residues long. Trimming shortened V by 6 bases and J by 1 base, and 9 bases separated the two germline ends. This CDR3 is CASSQDVQETQYF. The CDR3 DNA is TGTGCCAGCAGCCAGGACGTCCAAGAGACCCAGTACTTC.

V is TRBV5-1 and J is TRBJ1-1; TRBD1 matches 8 bases. The CDR3 covers 13 residues. CDR1 SGHRS and CDR2 YFSETQ come from the germline V gene. The trim removed 4 bases at V and 9 bases at J, leaving 8 bases unmatched. CDR3: CASSLDRATQAFF. CDR3 in DNA: TGCGCCAGCAGCCTGGACAGGGCGACCCAAGCTTTCTTT.

The V call is TRBV5-4, the J call TRBJ2-5; tentatively, D is TRBD2 (6 bases). V lost 4 bases and J lost 5, with 18 bases in between. This CDR3 spans 15 amino acids. Looked up from germline, CDR1 is SGHNT and CDR2 is YYREEE (reference sequence). In DNA, the CDR3 is TGTGCCAGCAGCCTTGATTACTCTCGGGGGGAGACCCAGTACTTC. As protein: CASSLDYSRGETQYF. The full variable domain, in which reference TRBV5-4 and TRBJ2-5 provide the parts outside the CDR3, is ETGVTQSPTHLIKTRGQQVTLRCSSQSGHNTVSWYQQALGQGPQFIFQYYREEENGRGNFPPRFSGLQFPNYSSELNVNALELDDSALYLCASSLDYSRGETQYFGPGTRLLVL.

This chain connects TRBV2 to TRBJ1-3; TRBD1 might be the D (5 bases). Germline CDR1 is SNHLY and CDR2 is FYNNEI. This CDR3 contains 14 residues. Trimming took off 7 bases at V and 4 bases at J, with 14 bases between the two ends. Written as DNA, the CDR3 is TGTGCCAGCAATTTCGGGACTGACGGAAACACCATATATTTT. It yields the protein CASNFGTDGNTIYF.

This clone was seen a few times. The rearrangement uses TRBV12-3 or TRBV12-4 and TRBJ1-2, with 7 bases fitting TRBD1. The CDR3 totals 13 residues. The V gene end was trimmed by 6 bases and the J gene end by 5 bases; junction bases not matched to a gene: 6. The CDR3 nucleotides read TGTGCCAGCAGCCGGGGACAGCCATATGGCTACACCTTC. Translation gives CASSRGQPYGYTF.

V usage is TRBV11-3 and J usage is TRBJ1-5; weak D call: TRBD1 (6 bases). The CDR3 runs 17 residues. Germline assignment: CDR1 SGHNT and CDR2 YENEEA. Trimming removed 5 bases from V and 2 bases from J, with 19 bases in between. CDR3 in DNA: TGTGCCAGCAGCGACCCGGGTGGGGGCAGGGGCAATCAGCCCCAGCATTTT. It encodes CASSDPGGGRGNQPQHF.

V usage is TRBV4-3 and J usage is TRBJ2-2; 8 nucleotides align to TRBD2. The CDR3 length is 15 residues. CDR1 is LGHNA, CDR2 YSLEER, per germline. V lost 0 bases, J lost 6 bases, and 3 bases stayed unmatched. Here the CDR3 DNA reads TGCGCCAGCAGCCAAGACGGGGGGGCCCCCGGGGAGCTGTTTTTT. Protein: CASSQDGGAPGELFF.

The chain employs TRBV5-1 and TRBJ2-5, with a weak D call TRBD2 (7 bases). Germline CDR1 SGHRS, CDR2 YFSETQ. V dropped 4 bases and J dropped 5 bases, with 15 bases sitting between them. The CDR3 contains 14 residues. The CDR3 nucleotides read TGCGCCAGCAGCCCTCACGGGGGGCACGAGACCCAGTACTTC. Translation: CASSPHGGHETQYF.

The CDR3 sequence: CASSSGQPNSPLHF. The CDR3 DNA follows: TGTGCCAGCAGCTCTGGACAGCCTAATTCACCCCTCCACTTT. This chain links TRBV5-6 with TRBJ1-6; TRBD1 is a possible D gene (6 bases). Trimming removed 3 bases from V and 6 bases from J, with 10 bases in between. Per germline, CDR1 SGHDT and CDR2 YYEEEE. The CDR3 is 14 amino acids.

This clone was recorded a few times. The chain combines TRBV11-2 with TRBJ1-3; D gene uncertain. The V gene lost 0 bases and the J gene lost 1 base, with 13 bases spanning the gap. The germline CDR1 and CDR2 sequences are SGHAT and FQNNGV. CDR3 length equals 17 residues. The chain's CDR3 is CASSLDPPRRSGNTIYF. The CDR3 DNA follows: TGTGCCAGCAGCTTAGATCCCCCTCGGCGATCTGGAAACACCATATATTTT.

The chain is built from TRBV7-9 and TRBJ1-3; 10 bases match TRBD1. This CDR3 is 16 amino acids long. Germline V lookup: CDR1 SEHNR, CDR2 FQNEAQ (reference sequence). V shed 5 bases and J 3 bases; nucleotides not matched to a gene: 7. CDR3 bases: TGTGCCAGCAGCCTTACCGGGACAGGGGTTGGAAACACCATATATTTT. The encoded protein is CASSLTGTGVGNTIYF. Full variable domain (rest looked up from reference TRBV7-9 and TRBJ1-3): DTGVSQNPRHKITKRGQNVTFRCDPISEHNRLYWYRQTLGQGPEFLTYFQNEAQLEKSRLLSDRFSAERPKGSFSTLEIQRTEQGDSAMYLCASSLTGTGVGNTIYFGEGSWLTVV.

This rearrangement joins TRBV7-9 to TRBJ1-2; 7 positions match TRBD1. Trimming at V came to 4 bases and at J to 4 bases, leaving 6 bases not matched to a gene. The CDR3 runs 14 residues. Germline assignment: CDR1 SEHNR and CDR2 FQNEAQ (reference sequence). In DNA form, the CDR3 reads TGTGCCAGCAGCTCCCGACAGGGAATCTATGGCTACACCTTC. Amino acid sequence: CASSSRQGIYGYTF.